These 6 T cell receptor beta chains were all obtained from the same sample, sequenced in a study of a mutant IDH1 vaccine in newly diagnosed glioma. These receptors have no identified antigens. Here immunoSEQ multiplex PCR was the method, and the copy in TCRdb shows in-frame clones only, minus some. The sample holds tens of thousands of clones, 65% to 90% seen once. The time point was: week 23, last vaccination. The vaccine gave 300 ug of a 20-mer mutant IDH1 peptide subcutaneously per dose. This specimen was PBMCs, taken from a glioma patient whose treatment included an IDH1 peptide vaccine. The receptors originated from a man younger than 40 with glioma. Some clones in this sample may be carry-over from other donors' samples.

V gene TRBV7-3 combines with J gene TRBJ1-4, with a possible D match to TRBD1 (6 bases). The CDR3 has 15 residues. The V and J ends lost 0 bases and 5 bases respectively, with 10 bases between them. CDR1 and CDR2 (germline): SGHTA, FQGTGA. This CDR3 reads CASSLTGQRNEKLFF. The CDR3, as DNA: TGTGCCAGCAGCTTAACCGGACAGAGGAATGAAAAACTGTTTTTT. The variable domain in full, completed from reference TRBV7-3 and TRBJ1-4, reads GAGVSQTPSNKVTEKGKYVELRCDPISGHTALYWYRQSLGQGPEFLIYFQGTGAADDSGLPNDRFFAVRPEGSVSTLKIQRTERGDSAVYLCASSLTGQRNEKLFFGSGTQLSVL.

The chain joins TRBV10-3 to TRBJ1-4; D is unresolved. Looked up from germline, CDR1 is ENHRY and CDR2 is SYGVKD. The CDR3 has 14 amino acids. Trimming removed 3 bases from V and 2 bases from J, with 7 bases in between. CDR3 amino acids: CAISDLGTNEKLFF. The CDR3 nucleotides read TGTGCCATCAGTGACTTGGGGACTAATGAAAAACTGTTTTTT.

The chain employs TRBV19 and TRBJ2-5; D gene ambiguous. Trimming removed 0 bases from V and 5 bases from J, with 13 bases in between. In germline, CDR1 is LNHDA, CDR2 SQIVND (reference sequence). The CDR3 runs 15 residues. The CDR3 loop is CASSIDFDSRETQYF. The CDR3 DNA is TGTGCCAGTAGTATAGACTTCGACTCTAGGGAGACCCAGTACTTC.

The chain joins TRBV5-1 to TRBJ1-4, with TRBD1 as a possible D gene (6 bases). Germline V gene lookup returns CDR1 SGHRS and CDR2 YFSETQ. The V end lost 4 bases, the J end lost 3 bases, and 13 bases lay between the germline ends. CDR3 size: 15 residues. CDR3 residues: CASSGGTGPNEKLFF. CDR3 in DNA: TGCGCCAGCAGCGGCGGAACAGGGCCTAATGAAAAACTGTTTTTT.

The rearrangement joins TRBV30 to TRBJ1-5; 8 bases align to TRBD1. CDR1 is GTSNPN, CDR2 SVGIG, per germline (reference sequence). The V gene end was trimmed by 1 base and the J gene end by 10 bases; junction bases not matched to a gene: 15. This CDR3 region has 16 residues. The CDR3 region has the DNA TGTGCCTGGAGTGGTCGACAGGGGCTAGGTTCGCGCCCCCAGCATTTT. This codes for CAWSGRQGLGSRPQHF. Supplemented by reference TRBV30 and TRBJ1-5, the full variable domain reads SQTIHQWPATLVQPVGSPLSLECTVEGTSNPNLYWYRQAAGRGLQLLFYSVGIGQISSEVPQNLSASRPQDRQFILSSKKLLLSDSGFYLCAWSGRQGLGSRPQHFGDGTRLSIL.

This clone is a singleton in its sample. DNA of the CDR3: TGCGCCAGCAGCCAAGGAGCCGGACGGTCGGGGGAGCAGTACTTC. This translates into CASSQGAGRSGEQYF. The J gene is TRBJ2-7, the V gene TRBV4-3; D may be TRBD2 (5 bases). The length of the CDR3 is 15 residues. Per the germline V gene, CDR1 is LGHNA and CDR2 is YSLEER. V was pared by 1 base and J by 7 bases, with 17 bases between.